The clone carrying this T cell receptor beta chain turned up a few times. This sample stems from a study of T-cell reconstitution after alpha-beta-depleted transplantation in children. Losses at the gene ends were 5 bases for V and 1 base for J; bases not matched to a gene: 9. This CDR3 has 16 amino acids. The V gene's germline CDR1 is LNHDA and CDR2 SQIVND (reference sequence). Preparing the TCRbeta library involved the use of unique molecular identifiers. Using its own MiXCR run on the PCR reads, TCRdb lists one record per CDR3 protein. This sample has 350,000 to 400,000 distinct CDR3 sequences, with approximately 12% found just once.

The sequence was collected from a human donor who donated a stem cell graft to a child with Fanconi anemia. The chain uses TRBV19 and TRBJ1-1, with 8 bases that match TRBD1. The sequencing used PBMCs, collected from the stem cell graft. CDR3 in amino acids: CASSPLTGVTNTEAFF. CDR3 in DNA: TGTGCCAGTAGTCCCTTGACAGGGGTCACGAACACTGAAGCTTTCTTT.